These 27 T cell receptor beta chains share one sample of origin, sequenced in a study of beta chain features in type 1 diabetes. Findings of the study overall: Among patients with Type 1 diabetes, TCRB CDR3s were moderately but significantly shorter in every one of the four CD4+ subsets.

No antigen is known for these receptors. Investigators reverse transcribed all isolated RNA, so they sequenced expressed TCRB transcripts. Generated by immunoSEQ multiplex PCR, the TCRdb table keeps only in-frame clones and is missing some. The table records 200,000 to 300,000 clones, roughly 13% of them present only once. The sequenced sample consisted of naive CD4+ T cells from blood. Every receptor here comes from a man aged 25 to 40 with type 1 diabetes.

The chain employs TRBV9 and TRBJ2-1, with 7 bases that match TRBD2. The ends lost 5 bases at V and 1 base at J; junction bases unmatched: 6. The CDR3 is 15 residues long. The V gene's germline CDR1 is SGDLS and CDR2 YYNGEE. CDR3 DNA sequence: TGTGCCAGCAGTGAAGCGGGGCTATCCTACAATGAGCAGTTCTTC. This sequence encodes CASSEAGLSYNEQFF.

This clone was detected only a few times. The chain employs TRBV2 and TRBJ2-6, with 7 bases identical to TRBD1. The CDR3 runs 15 residues. Unmatched junction bases numbered 4, after V lost 4 bases and J lost 4 bases. CDR1 and CDR2 from the germline V gene are SNHLY and FYNNEI. Here the CDR3 reads CASSGTGVGANVLTF. CDR3 DNA: TGTGCCAGCAGTGGAACAGGGGTCGGGGCCAACGTCCTGACTTTC. Supplemented by reference TRBV2 and TRBJ2-6, the full variable domain reads EPEVTQTPSHQVTQMGQEVILRCVPISNHLYFYWYRQILGQKVEFLVSFYNNEISEKSEIFDDQFSVERPDGSNFTLKIRSTKLEDSAMYFCASSGTGVGANVLTFGAGSRLTVL.

A word on this clone: One end of the junction does not line up with germline, which may come from a read error. This chain connects TRBV14 to TRBJ2-7; 7 positions agree with TRBD1. This CDR3 has 15 residues. In germline, CDR1 is SGHDN, CDR2 FVKESK. The CDR3 bases are TGTGCCAGCAGCCATCCCACCGGGACAGTCCCGAGCTTCGTCTTC. As protein: CASSHPTGTVPSFVF.

Worth noting for this clone: Within the sample, other DNA sequences also encode this same CDR3. The chain is built from TRBV5-1 and TRBJ2-3; D is perhaps TRBD2 (5 bases). V lost 4 bases to trimming and J lost 4 bases, with 7 bases between them. The CDR3 is 12 residues long. CDR1 is SGHRS and CDR2 is YFSETQ in the germline V gene. CDR3 DNA: TGCGCCAGCAGCCTGAGGGCAGATACGCAGTATTTT. This gives the protein CASSLRADTQYF.

The chain uses TRBV4-2 and TRBJ1-4, with D perhaps matching TRBD1 (6 bases). Deletions cut 0 bases from V and 5 bases from J, with 13 bases between. This CDR3 spans 16 amino acids. CDR1 is LGHNA, CDR2 YNFKEQ, per germline. The CDR3 bases are TGTGCCAGCAGCCAAGATCGGGGGGCGCGCAATGAAAAACTGTTTTTT. Protein: CASSQDRGARNEKLFF.

This clone was seen a few times. The CDR3 loop reads CASRQTSGRGNEQFF. The CDR3 DNA reads TGTGCCAGCAGACAGACTAGCGGGAGAGGCAATGAGCAGTTCTTC. The rearrangement joins TRBV11-2 to TRBJ2-1; 12 bases line up with TRBD2. The junction had 6 bases not matched to a gene; V was cut back by 6 bases and J by 6 bases. This CDR3 has 15 amino acids. Germline-derived CDR1 and CDR2 are SGHAT and FQNNGV.

This sequence joins TRBV2 and TRBJ2-5, with 8 bases aligning to TRBD1. The germline V gene encodes CDR1 SNHLY and CDR2 FYNNEI. CDR3 size: 15 residues. J gave up 5 bases and V 1 base, and 6 bases lay outside the gene matches. The CDR3 loop reads CASSEDGTGLETQYF. The CDR3 DNA follows: TGTGCCAGCAGTGAAGACGGGACAGGTTTGGAGACCCAGTACTTC.

This clone showed up just a few times. The chain couples TRBV5-5 to TRBJ2-7; 8 nucleotides line up with TRBD2. Germline loops: CDR1 SGHKS, CDR2 YYEKEE (reference sequence). V lost 3 bases to trimming and J lost 2 bases; unmatched junction nucleotides: 7. This CDR3 region has 15 residues. The CDR3 reads CASSWGQTSAYEQYF. The CDR3 region has the DNA TGTGCCAGCAGCTGGGGTCAGACTAGCGCCTACGAGCAGTACTTC.

The J gene is TRBJ1-3, the V gene TRBV4-2, with D possibly matching TRBD1 (5 bases). This CDR3 contains 14 residues. CDR1 LGHNA and CDR2 YNFKEQ come from the germline V gene. V lost 0 bases and J lost 8, with 11 bases in between. The CDR3 nucleotides read TGTGCCAGCAGCCAAGATTCCAGGGTTGACACCATATATTTT. This codes for CASSQDSRVDTIYF.

This clone was detected a few times. The rearrangement joins TRBV29-1 to TRBJ1-2; D possibly corresponds to TRBD1 (6 bases). CDR3 length: 16 amino acids. The ends were cut back, 7 bases at V and 0 bases at J, with 21 bases in the middle. Germline V gene lookup returns CDR1 SQVTM and CDR2 ANQGSEA. The CDR3 here is CSDLKRPRTANYGYTF. As DNA, the CDR3 is TGCAGCGACCTCAAGAGACCCCGGACAGCTAACTATGGCTACACCTTC.

This clone has a handful of counts. This chain connects TRBV4-1 to TRBJ2-5; possibly TRBD1 for D (5 bases). V was clipped by 1 base and J by 5 bases, with 8 bases between them. The CDR3 runs to 13 residues. Germline CDR1 is MGHRA and CDR2 is YSYEKL. CDR3 in DNA: TGCGCCAGCAGCCAAGGACAGTTGGAGACCCAGTACTTC. This codes for CASSQGQLETQYF.

This sequence joins TRBV9 and TRBJ1-5; no reliable D call. Germline CDR1 is SGDLS and CDR2 is YYNGEE. This CDR3 is built from 13 residues. The ends were cut back, 0 bases at V and 10 bases at J, with 11 bases in the middle. The CDR3 DNA reads TGTGCCAGCAGCGTAGGTGGCGGCCAACCCCAGCATTTT. It codes for CASSVGGGQPQHF.

The J gene is TRBJ2-1, the V gene TRBV19; 9 positions agree with TRBD2. This CDR3 comprises 16 residues. The germline CDR1 and CDR2 sequences are LNHDA and SQIVND (reference sequence). V dropped 3 bases and J dropped 4; count of bases not matched to a gene: 7. The CDR3 DNA reads TGTGCCAGTAGTATGGGTAGCGGGAGCCCATACAATGAGCAGTTCTTC. The encoded protein is CASSMGSGSPYNEQFF. Based on the CDR3 plus reference TRBV19 and TRBJ2-1, the full variable domain is DGGITQSPKYLFRKEGQNVTLSCEQNLNHDAMYWYRQDPGQGLRLIYYSQIVNDFQKGDIAEGYSVSREKKESFPLTVTSAQKNPTAFYLCASSMGSGSPYNEQFFGPGTRLTVL.

This sequence joins TRBV9 and TRBJ2-7, with 9 bases identical to TRBD1. CDR3 length: 15 residues. Trimming at V came to 0 bases and at J to 2 bases, leaving 3 bases not matched to a gene. The germline V gene has CDR1 SGDLS and CDR2 YYNGEE. The CDR3 region has the DNA TGTGCCAGCAGCGTAGCGGGACAGGGCACCTACGAGCAGTACTTC. It yields the protein CASSVAGQGTYEQYF.

The chain is built from TRBV30 and TRBJ1-2, with 9 bases fitting TRBD1. Unmatched junction bases numbered 1, after V lost 0 bases and J lost 5 bases. The CDR3 is 13 residues long. Germline V gene data show CDR1 as GTSNPN and CDR2 as SVGIG (reference sequence). In nucleotides, the CDR3 is TGTGCCTGGAGTGTCGGGACAGGGTATGGCTACACCTTC. Translated: CAWSVGTGYGYTF.

J is TRBJ2-1 and V is TRBV6-5; tentatively, D is TRBD2 (6 bases). Per germline, CDR1 MNHEY and CDR2 SVGAGI. V lost 8 bases to trimming and J lost 7 bases, with 15 bases between them. The CDR3 is 13 residues long. The CDR3: CASLHRGRNEQFF. DNA of the CDR3: TGTGCCAGCCTCCATCGGGGGAGGAATGAGCAGTTCTTC.

The V call is TRBV19, the J call TRBJ2-1, with 11 positions matching TRBD2. V trimming: 4 bases; J trimming: 0 bases; junction bases outside the gene matches: 5. The CDR3 extends over 17 amino acids. Germline V lookup: CDR1 LNHDA, CDR2 SQIVND (reference sequence). The CDR3 is CASSKGLAVSSYNEQFF. The CDR3 bases are TGTGCCAGTAGTAAGGGACTAGCGGTAAGCTCCTACAATGAGCAGTTCTTC.

The V gene is TRBV29-1, the J gene TRBJ2-7; 8 nucleotides line up with TRBD1. The CDR3 is made up of 12 amino acids. CDR1 SQVTM and CDR2 ANQGSEA come from the germline V gene. Trimming removed 6 bases from V and 6 bases from J; junction bases left unmatched: 7. The CDR3 DNA is TGCAGCGTGACCCGGGACAGGAGCGAGCAGTACTTC. Encoded protein: CSVTRDRSEQYF.

The chain recombines TRBV5-6 with TRBJ2-2; D perhaps matches TRBD2 (5 bases). From germline, CDR1 is SGHDT and CDR2 YYEEEE. The CDR3 has 17 residues. V was pared by 6 bases and J by 3 bases, with 21 bases between. The CDR3 is CASTLLGSSEDTGELFF. CDR3 nucleotides: TGTGCCAGCACCCTCCTTGGGAGCAGCGAAGACACCGGGGAGCTGTTTTTT.

The rearrangement links TRBV7-9 to TRBJ1-1; a possible D gene is TRBD1 (5 bases). The V end lost 5 bases, the J end lost 0 bases, and 10 bases lay between the germline ends. Germline assignment: CDR1 SEHNR and CDR2 FQNEAQ (reference sequence). The CDR3 has 14 residues. The CDR3 loop reads CASSGPDMNTEAFF. CDR3 in DNA: TGTGCCAGCAGCGGCCCGGACATGAACACTGAAGCTTTCTTT.

This clone was picked up a small number of times. The V gene is TRBV6-5, the J gene TRBJ1-4; D is uncertain. The CDR3 is made up of 14 amino acids. The V gene lost 7 bases and the J gene lost 8 bases, with 17 bases spanning the gap. Germline CDR1 MNHEY, CDR2 SVGAGI. Here the CDR3 reads CASTPGSRGEKLFF. In nucleotides, the CDR3 is TGTGCCAGCACCCCGGGGTCCAGAGGCGAAAAACTGTTTTTT.

This chain connects TRBV19 to TRBJ2-3; 13 nucleotides agree with TRBD2. V lost 6 bases, J lost 9 bases, and 15 bases stayed unmatched. Germline assignment: CDR1 LNHDA and CDR2 SQIVND (reference sequence). The CDR3 sequence is 17 residues long. The CDR3 sequence is CASSPPPLAGGPRTQYF. The CDR3 coding sequence is TGTGCCAGTAGCCCACCACCACTAGCGGGGGGGCCACGAACGCAGTATTTT.

This clone was seen a handful of times. The chain employs TRBV7-8 and TRBJ1-1; no clear D. The ends were cut back, 1 base at V and 1 base at J, with 7 bases in the middle. The CDR3 has 14 residues. CDR1 is SGHVS and CDR2 is FQNEAQ in the germline V gene. In nucleotides, the CDR3 is TGTGCCAGCAGCTTAGGCGGGCAGAACACTGAAGCTTTCTTT. This codes for CASSLGGQNTEAFF.

This clone has more than one count but fewer than ten. This chain joins TRBV18 and TRBJ2-7; D is perhaps TRBD1 (6 bases). The tail of the sequence fits TRBJ2-5 better, so the J call may be wrong. The germline gives CDR1 KGHSH, CDR2 LQKENI. There are 15 residues in the CDR3. The CDR3 DNA reads as TGTGCCAGCTCACCACGTGGACAGTACCAAGAGACCCAGTACTTC. Translated: CASSPRGQYQETQYF.

V is TRBV7-2 and J is TRBJ1-1; D perhaps matches TRBD1 (6 bases). The V end was cut by 6 bases, the J end by 1 base, with 9 bases between. CDR1 is SGHTA, CDR2 FQGNSA, per germline. This CDR3 has 13 residues. The CDR3 reads CASRSQGNTEAFF. CDR3 in DNA: TGTGCCAGCAGGTCACAGGGGAACACTGAAGCTTTCTTT.

For the CDR3, the DNA is TGCGCCAGCAGCTTGGTTCCTAGCGGCTCCTACAATGAGCAGTTCTTC. This codes for CASSLVPSGSYNEQFF. V usage is TRBV5-1 and J usage is TRBJ2-1; TRBD2 matches 7 bases. The CDR3 spans 16 residues. Germline V gene lookup returns CDR1 SGHRS and CDR2 YFSETQ. The junction had 3 bases not matched to a gene; V was cut back by 0 bases and J by 0 bases.

The sample holds a few counts of this clone. This chain uses TRBV30 with TRBJ2-2; tentatively, D is TRBD1 (5 bases). V was shortened by 1 base and J by 5 bases, with 14 bases between the two germline ends. Germline V lookup: CDR1 GTSNPN, CDR2 SVGIG (reference sequence). The CDR3 covers 15 residues. CDR3 nucleotides: TGTGCCTGGAGTGGAAGGGCAGGGTGGACCGGGGAGCTGTTTTTT. Translating it yields CAWSGRAGWTGELFF.